The source of this T cell receptor beta chain is a study of response to subunit inactivated influenza vaccine. Findings and limits, study-wide: Researchers suggested that each seasonal influenza vaccination recruits few new T cells.

This clonotype was found a few times. Antigen unknown. TCRdb passed the RT-PCR reads through MiXCR, listing each CDR3 protein once. The data show around 580,000 distinct CDR3 sequences, with around 15% seen just once and around 10% held by the top ten. Germline V CDR1 and CDR2: SQVTM, ANQGSEA. CDR3 length equals 11 residues. Trimming at V came to 7 bases and at J to 8 bases, leaving 3 bases not matched to a gene. The chain carries TRBV29-1 and TRBJ1-2, with 11 bases aligning to TRBD1. The sequencing here drew on PBMCs from blood, taken roughly 12 days after vaccination. This TCR came from a man between 50 and 59 years old who received an inactivated influenza vaccine. The CDR3 nucleotides are TGCAGCGCAAGGACAGGGGGCGGCTACACCTTC. It codes for CSARTGGGYTF.